This T cell receptor beta chain emerged from a study of blood T cell repertoires in COVID-19. Background on the study: COVID-19 samples collected from the United States, Italy and Spain covered acute and convalescent phases. In each case, the material was cDNA or gDNA derived from T cells, B-cell-depleted T cells, or PBMCs.

The CDR3 is 17 amino acids. Authors' processing steps: By means of reference gene primer amplification, nucleated cell counts were estimated. Libraries were prepared by immunoSEQ multiplex PCR; TCRdb keeps only in-frame clonotypes and omits some of them. V and J calls and clone size are as listed in that table; D and trimming were resolved from the DNA. The repertoire holds 250,000 to 350,000 clones, with roughly 87% as singletons. The chain carries TRBV21-1 and TRBJ1-4; the table's D gene call, TRBD1, was not cross checked with the DNA. TRBV21-1 is an annotated pseudogene. The clonotype was recovered from a woman between 50 and 59 years old who had recovered from COVID-19. The source material was peripheral blood. Here the CDR3 reads CASSKKPTGATNEKLFF. The CDR3, as DNA: TGTGCCAGCAGCAAAAAACCGACAGGGGCAACTAATGAAAAACTGTTTTTT.